This TCR beta chain was observed in a study of CD8 T cells in Susac syndrome (dated by TCRdb to between 2018 and 2021). Background for the entire study: The study used repertoire sequencing to test whether antigen drove CD8+ T cell activation and differentiation in Susac syndrome. Results the study describes overall, beyond this receptor: The number of individuals in the TCR sequencing and HLA analysis was acknowledged as relatively small.

About this clonotype itself: Its antigen is still unknown. No much larger clone exists at a distance of one base, and base qualities are not known.

RNA was extracted using the RNeasy kit, and roughly 0.45 to 1 microgram was reverse transcribed with random hexamers. The immunoSEQ multiplex PCR assay, covering 54 Vbeta and 13 Jbeta segments, was used to amplify TCR beta CDR3 regions. To correct PCR amplification bias, a synthetic template baseline was used for both primer optimization and computational correction. Per the original workflow: Reads were assigned to V, D and J genes according to IMGT and analyzed in immunoSEQ Analyzer, with only productive sequences retained. To calculate clonality, Shannon entropy was normalized by log2 of the number of productive unique sequences and then subtracted from one. For each patient and control, public and private clones were evaluated within the 100 most prevalent clones. Susac-specific clones were defined as absent from healthy and MS cohorts, around 980 published viral clones and other ImmuneACCESS disease sequences. TCRdb's own reprocessing of the public reads used fastp at Q25 and MiXCR and kept productive beta chains. Every entry covers one CDR3 protein and lists the most common genes and DNA from its rows. The V and J calls reflect TCRdb's pipeline rather than the authors' work. The sample table holds over 150,000 distinct CDR3 sequences, of which about 96% were seen once. The ten most abundant clones make up around 0.085% of the sample.

Peripheral blood CD8+ and CD4+ T cells from healthy donors, Susac syndrome patients and multiple sclerosis patients were profiled using high-throughput TCR beta sequencing. Treatment-naive patients with stable or active relapsing-remitting disease fulfilling revised McDonald criteria were used as multiple sclerosis controls. Bulk CD8+ and CD4+ T cells were purified by magnetic negative isolation, whereas CD8+ TEMRA cells were enriched by FACS. Blood was drawn into EDTA tubes, processed within 24 hours, and PBMCs were isolated by density gradient centrifugation. PBMCs intended for TCR sequencing were cryopreserved in liquid nitrogen and thawed later in a water bath at 37 degrees C. The sorted or isolated CD4+, CD8+ and CD8+ TEMRA cells had a purity of 90% or higher. The clonotype comes from a human donor with multiple sclerosis. Input material: CD4+ T cells from PBMCs.

The DNA sequence is as follows: TGTGCCAGCAGTCCAGGGACAGGGGGCGTTGAGCCCCAGCATTTT. This yields the protein CASSPGTGGVEPQHF. This receptor chain uses TRBV27 and TRBJ1-5; the central 12 bases match TRBD1. Spanning cysteine to phenylalanine, the CDR3 consists of 15 amino acids. The entry retains the CDR3 DNA only, 45 bases that are in frame from base 1. Trimmed from V: 5 bases; trimmed from J: 8 bases; junction bases lacking a gene match: 7. The germline V gene (reference sequence) sets CDR1 to MNHEY and CDR2 to SMNVEV.